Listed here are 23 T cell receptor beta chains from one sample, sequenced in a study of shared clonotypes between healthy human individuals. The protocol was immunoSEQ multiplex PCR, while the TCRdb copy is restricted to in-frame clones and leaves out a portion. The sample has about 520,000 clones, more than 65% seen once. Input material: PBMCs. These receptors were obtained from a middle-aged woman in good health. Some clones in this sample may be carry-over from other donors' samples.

The CDR3 is CASSRAGGSYEQYF. CDR3 sequence (DNA): TGTGCCAGCTCACGGGCGGGAGGATCCTACGAGCAGTACTTC. The chain recombines TRBV18 with TRBJ2-7; 8 nucleotides agree with TRBD2. The CDR3 covers 14 residues. Looked up from germline, CDR1 is KGHSH and CDR2 is LQKENI. With 4 bases clipped from V and 1 base from J, the junction kept 3 bases outside the gene matches.

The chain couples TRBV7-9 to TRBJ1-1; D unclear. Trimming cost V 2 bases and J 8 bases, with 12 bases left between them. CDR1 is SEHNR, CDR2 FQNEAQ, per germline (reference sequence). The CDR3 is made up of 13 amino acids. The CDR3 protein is CASSLTSSREAFF. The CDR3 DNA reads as TGTGCCAGCAGCTTAACTTCGTCGAGGGAAGCTTTCTTT.

CDR3 in DNA: TGTGCCAGCAGCTCCCAAGTAGGAAACACCATATATTTT. Its translation is CASSSQVGNTIYF. The chain couples TRBV7-2 to TRBJ1-3; unclear D gene. With 4 bases removed from V and 4 bases from J, the gap between germline ends came to 8 bases. CDR1 and CDR2 (germline): SGHTA, FQGNSA. The CDR3 is 13 amino acids.

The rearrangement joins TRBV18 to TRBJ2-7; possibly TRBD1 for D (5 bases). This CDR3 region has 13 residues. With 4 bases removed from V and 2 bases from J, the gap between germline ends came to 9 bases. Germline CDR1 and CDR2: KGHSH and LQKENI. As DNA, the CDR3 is TGTGCCAGCTCACTGACAGACACCTACGAGCAGTACTTC. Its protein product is CASSLTDTYEQYF.

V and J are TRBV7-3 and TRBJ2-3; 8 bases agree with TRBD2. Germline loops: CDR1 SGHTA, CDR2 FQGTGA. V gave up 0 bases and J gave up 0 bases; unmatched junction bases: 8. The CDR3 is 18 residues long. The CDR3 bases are TGTGCCAGCAGCTTAACGAAATCGGCTAGCGGGAGCACAGATACGCAGTATTTT. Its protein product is CASSLTKSASGSTDTQYF.

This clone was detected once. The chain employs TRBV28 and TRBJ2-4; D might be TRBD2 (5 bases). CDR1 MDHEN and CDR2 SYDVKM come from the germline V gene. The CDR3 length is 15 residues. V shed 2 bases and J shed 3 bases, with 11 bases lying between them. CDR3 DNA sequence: TGTGCCAGCAGTTTAATTACGGCGGGCAAAAACATTCAGTACTTC. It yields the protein CASSLITAGKNIQYF.

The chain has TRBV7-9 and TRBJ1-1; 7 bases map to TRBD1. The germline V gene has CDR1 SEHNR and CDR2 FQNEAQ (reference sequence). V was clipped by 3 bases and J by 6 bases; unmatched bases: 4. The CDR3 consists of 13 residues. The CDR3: CASSFDRVAEAFF. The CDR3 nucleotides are TGTGCCAGCAGCTTCGACAGGGTCGCTGAAGCTTTCTTT.

CDR3 sequence reads: CASSLTSWFGRGNTEAFF. The CDR3 nucleotides are TGTGCCAGCAGCTTAACCAGTTGGTTCGGCAGGGGGAACACTGAAGCTTTCTTT. This chain links TRBV7-6 with TRBJ1-1; D may be TRBD1 (6 bases). CDR3 length: 18 amino acids. Per germline, CDR1 SGHVS and CDR2 FNYEAQ. The V end was cut by 2 bases, the J end by 1 base, with 20 bases between.

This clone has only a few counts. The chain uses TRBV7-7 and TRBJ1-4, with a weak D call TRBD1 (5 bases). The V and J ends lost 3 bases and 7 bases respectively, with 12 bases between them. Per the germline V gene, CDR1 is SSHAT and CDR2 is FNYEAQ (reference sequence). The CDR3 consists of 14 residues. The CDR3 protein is CASSLEGRGEKLFF. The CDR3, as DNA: TGTGCCAGCAGCTTGGAGGGGCGGGGTGAAAAACTGTTTTTT.

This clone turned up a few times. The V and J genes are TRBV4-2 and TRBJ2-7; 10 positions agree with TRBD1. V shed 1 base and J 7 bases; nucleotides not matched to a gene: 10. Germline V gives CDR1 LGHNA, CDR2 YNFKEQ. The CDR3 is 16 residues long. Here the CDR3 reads CASSQGGDRGNLEQYF. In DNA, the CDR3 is TGTGCCAGCAGCCAAGGGGGGGACAGGGGAAATCTGGAGCAGTACTTC.

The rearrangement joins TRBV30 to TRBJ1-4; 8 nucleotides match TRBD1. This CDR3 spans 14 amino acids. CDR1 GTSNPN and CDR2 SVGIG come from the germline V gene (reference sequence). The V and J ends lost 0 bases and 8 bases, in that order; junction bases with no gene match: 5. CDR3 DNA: TGTGCCTGGAGTGTAAGACAGGGGTGGGAAAAACTGTTTTTT. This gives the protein CAWSVRQGWEKLFF.

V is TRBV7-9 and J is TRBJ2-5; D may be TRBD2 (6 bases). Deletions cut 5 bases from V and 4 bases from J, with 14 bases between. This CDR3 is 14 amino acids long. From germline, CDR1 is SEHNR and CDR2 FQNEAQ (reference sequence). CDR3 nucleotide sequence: TGTGCCAGCAGCCCCGGAGGGAGGCCAGAGACCCAGTACTTC. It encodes CASSPGGRPETQYF.

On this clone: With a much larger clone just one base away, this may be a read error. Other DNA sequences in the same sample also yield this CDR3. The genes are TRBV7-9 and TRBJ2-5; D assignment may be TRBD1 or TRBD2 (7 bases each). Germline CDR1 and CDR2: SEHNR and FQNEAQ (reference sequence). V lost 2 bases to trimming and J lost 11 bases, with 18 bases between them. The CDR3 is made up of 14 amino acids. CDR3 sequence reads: CASSLLAGGVTQYF. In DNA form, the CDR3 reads TGTGCCAGCAGCTTACTCGCAGGGGGGGTGACTCAGTACTTC.

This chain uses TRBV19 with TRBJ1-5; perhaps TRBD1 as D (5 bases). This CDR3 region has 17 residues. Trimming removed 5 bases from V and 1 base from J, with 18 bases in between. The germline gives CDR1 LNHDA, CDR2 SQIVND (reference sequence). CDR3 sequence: CASSPAPRDGSNQPQHF. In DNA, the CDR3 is TGTGCCAGTAGTCCAGCTCCCCGGGACGGGAGCAATCAGCCCCAGCATTTT.

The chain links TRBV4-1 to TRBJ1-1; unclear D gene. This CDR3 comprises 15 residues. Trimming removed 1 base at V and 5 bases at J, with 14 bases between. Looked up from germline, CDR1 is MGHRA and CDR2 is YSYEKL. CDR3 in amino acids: CASSQVRGRDTEAFF. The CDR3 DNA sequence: TGCGCCAGCAGCCAAGTACGTGGGCGCGATACTGAAGCTTTCTTT.

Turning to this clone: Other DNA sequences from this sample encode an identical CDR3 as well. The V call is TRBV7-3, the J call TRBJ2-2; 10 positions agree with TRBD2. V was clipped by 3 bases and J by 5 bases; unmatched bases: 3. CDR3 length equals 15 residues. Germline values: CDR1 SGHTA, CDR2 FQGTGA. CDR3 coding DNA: TGTGCCAGCAGCTTGCTAGCGGGAGAAACCGGGGAGCTGTTTTTT. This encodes CASSLLAGETGELFF. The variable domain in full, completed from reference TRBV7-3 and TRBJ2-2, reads GAGVSQTPSNKVTEKGKYVELRCDPISGHTALYWYRQSLGQGPEFLIYFQGTGAADDSGLPNDRFFAVRPEGSVSTLKIQRTERGDSAVYLCASSLLAGETGELFFGEGSRLTVL.

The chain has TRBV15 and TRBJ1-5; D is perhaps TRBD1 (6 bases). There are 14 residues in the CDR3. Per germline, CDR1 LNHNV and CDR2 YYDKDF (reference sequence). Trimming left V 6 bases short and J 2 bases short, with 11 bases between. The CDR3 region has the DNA TGTGCCACCAGGGGGGGCCTGGGCAATCAGCCCCAGCATTTT. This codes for CATRGGLGNQPQHF.

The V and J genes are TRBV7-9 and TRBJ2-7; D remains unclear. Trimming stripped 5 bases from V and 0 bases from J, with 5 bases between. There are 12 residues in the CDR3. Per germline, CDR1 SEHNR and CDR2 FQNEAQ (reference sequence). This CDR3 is CASSPFSYEQYF. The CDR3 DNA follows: TGTGCCAGCAGCCCCTTCTCCTACGAGCAGTACTTC.

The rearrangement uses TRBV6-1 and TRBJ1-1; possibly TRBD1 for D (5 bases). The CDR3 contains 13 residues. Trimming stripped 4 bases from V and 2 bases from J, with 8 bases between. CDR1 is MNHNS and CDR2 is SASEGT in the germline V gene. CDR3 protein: CASSATVNTEAFF. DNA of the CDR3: TGTGCCAGCAGTGCGACAGTTAACACTGAAGCTTTCTTT.

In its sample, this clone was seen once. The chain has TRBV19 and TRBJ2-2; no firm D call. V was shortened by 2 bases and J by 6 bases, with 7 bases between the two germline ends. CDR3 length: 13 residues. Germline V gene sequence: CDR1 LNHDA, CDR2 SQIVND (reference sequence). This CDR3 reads CASSISVSGELFF. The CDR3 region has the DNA TGTGCCAGTAGTATATCAGTATCCGGGGAGCTGTTTTTT.

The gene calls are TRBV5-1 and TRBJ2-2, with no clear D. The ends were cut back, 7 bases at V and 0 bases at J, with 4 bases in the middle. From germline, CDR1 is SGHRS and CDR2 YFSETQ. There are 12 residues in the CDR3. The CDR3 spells CASQANTGELFF. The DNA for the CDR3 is TGCGCCAGCCAGGCGAACACCGGGGAGCTGTTTTTT.

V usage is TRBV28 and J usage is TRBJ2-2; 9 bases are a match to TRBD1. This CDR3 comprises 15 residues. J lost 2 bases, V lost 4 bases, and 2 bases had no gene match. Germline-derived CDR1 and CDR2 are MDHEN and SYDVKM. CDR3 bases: TGTGCCAGCAGTTCGGGACAGGGAAACACCGGGGAGCTGTTTTTT. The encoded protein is CASSSGQGNTGELFF.

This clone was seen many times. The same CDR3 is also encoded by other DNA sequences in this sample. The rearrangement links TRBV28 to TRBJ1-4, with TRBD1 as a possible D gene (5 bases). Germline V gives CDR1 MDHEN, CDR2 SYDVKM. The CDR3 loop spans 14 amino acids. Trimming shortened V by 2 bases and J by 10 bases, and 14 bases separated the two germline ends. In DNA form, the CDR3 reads TGTGCCAGCAGTTTAGGACAAGGGAGGGGAAAACTGTTTTTT. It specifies CASSLGQGRGKLFF. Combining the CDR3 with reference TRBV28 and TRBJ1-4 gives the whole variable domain DVKVTQSSRYLVKRTGEKVFLECVQDMDHENMFWYRQDPGLGLRLIYFSYDVKMKEKGDIPEGYSVSREKKERFSLILESASTNQTSMYLCASSLGQGRGKLFFGSGTQLSVL.